What follows describes a single T cell receptor (beta chain). Its antigen is undetermined. The source of the sample is a study of T cell repertoires in cytomegalovirus infection. Study background: In the study, CMV epitopes included recently identified HLA-C-restricted and well-studied HLA-B-restricted ones. Public TCR beta signatures indicated both CMV infection and matching HLA type.

TCRdb re-analysed the reads in MiXCR, keeping a single row per CDR3 protein. The data show approximately 1,000,000 distinct CDR3 sequences, roughly 31% seen once. Study observations and caveats: HLA-C-restricted, CMV-specific TCR beta clonotypes were dominant ex vivo. Summed frequency of public TCR beta families distinguished CMV carriers with the relevant HLA.

The CDR3 contains 16 residues. The V gene lost 2 bases and the J gene lost 3 bases, with 17 bases spanning the gap. CDR1 is SGHDT and CDR2 is YYEEEE in the germline V gene. This chain links TRBV5-6 with TRBJ2-5, with no clear D. The source is a human donor in good health (CMV status not recorded). Some clones in this sample may be carry-over from other donors' samples. The sample was cultured CD8+ T cells from PBMCs, taken from culture after CMV antigen stimulation. The CDR3 DNA reads as TGTGCCAGCAGCTTTATATTTAACAGCGCCGAAGAGACCCAGTACTTC. Translation gives CASSFIFNSAEETQYF.